This TCR beta chain was obtained from a study of technical replicates of blood from several donors. The assay was immunoSEQ multiplex PCR, and TCRdb's table has in-frame clones only and misses some. Of roughly 81,000 clones listed, approximately 97% are singletons. Input material: T cells isolated from PBMCs. The receptor's source is a human donor in good health.

CDR3 sequence (DNA): TGTGCCAGCCAGCAGACTTACCTTTCCTACGAGCAGTACTTC. It specifies CASQQTYLSYEQYF. This chain connects TRBV2 to TRBJ2-7; unclear D gene. Germline V gene lookup returns CDR1 SNHLY and CDR2 FYNNEI. V gave up 8 bases and J gave up 1 base, with 15 bases separating them. The CDR3 length is 14 residues.